This entry features one TCR beta chain sequence. Its antigen remains undetermined. No quality values exist for individual bases; no much larger clone is one base distant. This specimen belongs to a study of blood T cell repertoires in COVID-19 (dated by TCRdb to the early 2020s). As for the study more broadly: The collaborator samples originated in the United States, Italy and Spain and spanned the acute and convalescent phases of COVID-19. The material from the prospective study consisted of cDNA or gDNA derived from T cells, B-cell-depleted T cells, or PBMCs. The dataset comprised deeply sampled blood TCRbeta repertoires from subjects exposed to, actively infected with, or recovered from COVID-19. The repertoires were released in a freely available public database meant as a resource for research on the immune response to SARS-CoV-2. Samples came from the ongoing ImmuneRACE study (first 160 participants) plus 1,254 subjects from 6 global collaborators. The sample metadata nearly always contained a de-identified subject ID, COVID-19 status, age in years and sex. Where HLA class I and class II types were available, the types were taken from metadata supplied by the sample provider, not from assay-based typing. Results the study describes overall, beyond this receptor: The quantity of clinical and demographic metadata differed by source and by participant and was supplied without curation.

Another Seattle source contributed samples from volunteer blood donors who had recovered from COVID-19. Collaborating institutions collected whole blood in K2EDTA tubes following their own protocols. For TCRbeta analysis, collaborator samples were shipped as frozen whole blood, as isolated PBMCs, or as DNA extracted from either sample type. Unmatched junction bases come to 11, with V trimmed by 0 bases and J by 9 bases. CDR1 SQVTM and CDR2 ANQGSEA are derived from the germline V gene. The CDR3 numbers 15 residues from cysteine through phenylalanine. This entry keeps only the CDR3 DNA: 45 bases, framed from base 1. TCRbeta CDR3 regions were amplified from genomic DNA using the immunoSEQ Assay, a bias-controlled multiplex PCR. The authors' analysis ran thus. Within the assay, amplification of reference gene primers was used to estimate how many nucleated cells each sample contained. To quantify the absolute abundance of each unique TCRbeta CDR3 rearrangement, sequence reads were collapsed and filtered. For each sample, productive Simpson clonality was calculated by taking the square root of Simpson's diversity index across productive rearrangements. TCRdb holds this immuneACCESS table with in-frame rearrangements only. Some clones are missing; in checked studies, unresolved V genes explain under half, and the rest has no known cause. V and J calls and clone size are given by that table; D and trimming were obtained from the DNA. The sample yields more than 250,000 clones; roughly 90% were counted once. The ten top clones hold approximately 6.5% of the sample.

Recombination linked TRBV29-1 to TRBJ2-1; TRBD1 agrees with 7 junctional bases. Sequencing used peripheral blood. This receptor was obtained from a man aged 18-30 years who had recovered from COVID-19. The CDR3 region reads CSVEDPPGQPREQFF. The DNA sequence is given as TGCAGCGTTGAAGATCCTCCGGGACAGCCGCGTGAGCAGTTCTTC.